These 21 T cell receptor beta chains were all obtained from the same sample, sequenced in a study of PD-1 blockade in classical Hodgkin lymphoma. Generated by immunoSEQ multiplex PCR, the TCRdb table keeps only in-frame clones and is missing some. The repertoire holds fewer than 20,000 clones, with 75% to 95% as singletons. The time point was: newly diagnosed, previously untreated cHL patient sample. Specimen: peripheral blood mononuclear cells (PBMCs). Every receptor here comes from a human donor with classical Hodgkin lymphoma.

The CDR3 nucleotides are TGCAGCGTTTCCCGGGACCTCCCCTACGAGCAGTACTTC. It encodes CSVSRDLPYEQYF. The chain links TRBV29-1 to TRBJ2-7; D assignment may be TRBD1 or TRBD2 (5 bases each). The CDR3 length is 13 residues. V lost 5 bases, J lost 2 bases, and 13 bases lay in between. Germline CDR1 SQVTM, CDR2 ANQGSEA.

This clone came up a few times. V gene TRBV2 combines with J gene TRBJ1-4; D is ambiguous. This CDR3 contains 12 residues. The germline V gene encodes CDR1 SNHLY and CDR2 FYNNEI. Deletions cut 6 bases from V and 8 bases from J, with 10 bases between. This CDR3 reads CASRDRGEKLFF. Written as DNA, the CDR3 is TGTGCCAGCAGGGACCGCGGGGAAAAACTGTTTTTT. Combining the CDR3 with reference TRBV2 and TRBJ1-4 gives the whole variable domain EPEVTQTPSHQVTQMGQEVILRCVPISNHLYFYWYRQILGQKVEFLVSFYNNEISEKSEIFDDQFSVERPDGSNFTLKIRSTKLEDSAMYFCASRDRGEKLFFGSGTQLSVL.

The V and J genes are TRBV5-4 and TRBJ1-1; 11 nucleotides agree with TRBD1. The J segment lost 5 bases and the V segment lost 4 bases, leaving 7 bases of the junction unmatched. The CDR3 is 15 amino acids. Germline V gives CDR1 SGHNT, CDR2 YYREEE (reference sequence). The CDR3 here is CASSGTGGTGTEAFF. DNA for the CDR3: TGTGCCAGCAGCGGGACAGGGGGTACGGGGACTGAAGCTTTCTTT.

In this sample, this clone turned up a few times. V gene TRBV4-2 combines with J gene TRBJ2-1, with 8 bases identical to TRBD2. Germline loops: CDR1 LGHNA, CDR2 YNFKEQ. There are 17 residues in the CDR3. Trimming removed 1 base from V and 1 base from J; junction bases left unmatched: 6. CDR3 nucleotide sequence: TGTGCCAGCAGCCAAGTACAGTCGGGAGGGTCCTACAATGAGCAGTTCTTC. Protein sequence: CASSQVQSGGSYNEQFF.

This sequence joins TRBV29-1 and TRBJ2-1; 10 bases align to TRBD2. Trimming cost V 1 base and J 9 bases; bases outside gene matches: 12. This CDR3 region has 16 residues. CDR1 is SQVTM, CDR2 ANQGSEA, per germline. The CDR3 coding sequence is TGCAGCGTTGAAGGCGGAGCGGGAGGGTCCCAGGGTGAGCAGTTCTTC. This encodes CSVEGGAGGSQGEQFF.

This chain joins TRBV6-5 and TRBJ1-2; TRBD1 aligns across 8 bases. The CDR3 is 13 amino acids. Per germline, CDR1 MNHEY and CDR2 SVGAGI. V was clipped by 6 bases and J by 4 bases; unmatched bases: 4. CDR3 DNA sequence: TGTGCCAGCAGACCGGGACAGGTCTATGGCTACACCTTC. Encoded protein: CASRPGQVYGYTF.

The chain recombines TRBV29-1 with TRBJ1-5; D not certain. The CDR3 is 14 amino acids. V was trimmed by 5 bases and J by 0 bases, leaving 11 bases between them. The germline gives CDR1 SQVTM, CDR2 ANQGSEA. The CDR3 bases are TGCAGCGTTTCGGTTTTCGATAGCAATCAGCCCCAGCATTTT. Translated, it gives CSVSVFDSNQPQHF.

This sequence joins TRBV19 and TRBJ1-1; D not certain. Trimming removed 1 base at V and 2 bases at J, with 8 bases between. CDR1 is LNHDA and CDR2 is SQIVND in the germline V gene (reference sequence). The CDR3 spans 14 residues. CDR3 region: CASSIGRGNTEAFF. The CDR3 nucleotides read TGTGCCAGTAGTATAGGACGGGGTAACACTGAAGCTTTCTTT.

The V and J genes are TRBV4-2 and TRBJ2-3; D might be TRBD2 (6 bases). V lost 5 bases and J lost 6, with 12 bases in between. CDR1 and CDR2 from the germline V gene are LGHNA and YNFKEQ. This CDR3 comprises 13 residues. The CDR3 DNA reads as TGTGCCAGCAGCTCGGAGGGCCCGGATACGCAGTATTTT. It yields the protein CASSSEGPDTQYF.

The chain combines TRBV25-1 with TRBJ2-2; perhaps TRBD1 as D (5 bases). Germline V gives CDR1 MGHDK, CDR2 SYGVNS. CDR3 length equals 14 residues. Trimming pared 6 bases from V and 6 bases from J, leaving 14 bases between. In nucleotides, the CDR3 is TGTGCCAGCAGCCCCCCCACAGGCGCCGGGGAGCTGTTTTTT. Translating it yields CASSPPTGAGELFF.

In DNA, the CDR3 is TGCGCCAGCAGCTTGGTTGTAGCGGGAGTAGGAGAGACCCAGTACTTC. Amino acids: CASSLVVAGVGETQYF. The chain employs TRBV5-1 and TRBJ2-5; TRBD2 matches 9 bases. The CDR3 consists of 16 residues. Trimming took 0 bases from V and 4 from J; bases not matched to a gene: 7. From germline, CDR1 is SGHRS and CDR2 YFSETQ.

The V gene is TRBV7-2, the J gene TRBJ2-5; 8 nucleotides align to TRBD2. This CDR3 has 13 residues. The ends lost 4 bases at V and 7 bases at J; junction bases unmatched: 5. Looked up from germline, CDR1 is SGHTA and CDR2 is FQGNSA. The CDR3 loop is CASSSTSAGTQYF. The CDR3 DNA reads as TGTGCCAGCAGCTCGACTAGCGCGGGGACCCAGTACTTC. Looking up the rest from reference TRBV7-2 and TRBJ2-5 gives the full variable domain: GAGVSQSPSNKVTEKGKDVELRCDPISGHTALYWYRQSLGQGLEFLIYFQGNSAPDKSGLPSDRFSAERTGGSVSTLTIQRTQQEDSAVYLCASSSTSAGTQYFGPGTRLLVL.

This clone came up once. The chain uses TRBV7-2 and TRBJ1-2; D possibly corresponds to TRBD1 (5 bases). Germline-derived CDR1 and CDR2 are SGHTA and FQGNSA. V lost 0 bases and J 6 bases, leaving 14 bases between the germline ends. CDR3 length: 15 amino acids. Written as DNA, the CDR3 is TGTGCCAGCAGCTTAGCCCGGGGCTATAGGGATGGCTACACCTTC. Its protein is CASSLARGYRDGYTF.

The chain employs TRBV7-2 and TRBJ1-5; 7 bases map to TRBD1. The length of the CDR3 is 13 residues. Germline V CDR1 and CDR2: SGHTA, FQGNSA. The V segment lost 4 bases and the J segment 7 bases; nucleotides outside the gene matches: 4. As DNA, the CDR3 is TGTGCCAGCAGCTCCAGGGGGGGGCAGCCCCAGCATTTT. It yields the protein CASSSRGGQPQHF.

This clone was observed a few times. The CDR3 DNA reads TGCGCCAGCAGCATCGGACTAGCGGGAATCAATGAGCAGTTCTTC. It encodes CASSIGLAGINEQFF. The chain uses TRBV5-1 and TRBJ2-1; 12 bases fit TRBD2. The J segment lost 6 bases and the V segment lost 4 bases, leaving 5 bases of the junction unmatched. Germline values: CDR1 SGHRS, CDR2 YFSETQ. CDR3 size: 15 residues.

The chain combines TRBV6-1 with TRBJ2-1, with D perhaps matching TRBD1 (5 bases). The length of the CDR3 is 15 residues. Trimming removed 1 base from V and 3 bases from J, with 10 bases in between. Per germline, CDR1 MNHNS and CDR2 SASEGT. CDR3 sequence (DNA): TGTGCCAGCAGTGAAGGGGGCAGTCACTACAATGAGCAGTTCTTC. It is translated as CASSEGGSHYNEQFF.

The genes are TRBV2 and TRBJ2-7; D may be TRBD1 (6 bases). The germline V gene has CDR1 SNHLY and CDR2 FYNNEI. Deletions cut 7 bases from V and 4 bases from J, with 11 bases between. The CDR3 has 12 amino acids. The DNA for the CDR3 is TGTGCCAGCACCACTCAGGGGTACGAGCAGTACTTC. The encoded protein is CASTTQGYEQYF.

This chain joins TRBV2 and TRBJ2-3; D might be TRBD1 (5 bases). Looked up from germline, CDR1 is SNHLY and CDR2 is FYNNEI. Trimming stripped 4 bases from V and 6 bases from J, with 11 bases between. CDR3 length: 13 residues. In DNA form, the CDR3 reads TGTGCCAGCAGTGGGCAGGGTAGGGATACGCAGTATTTT. Protein sequence: CASSGQGRDTQYF.

This sequence joins TRBV27 and TRBJ2-7; no clear D gene. V was clipped by 5 bases and J by 5 bases, with 16 bases between them. The CDR3 is 14 amino acids. CDR1 is MNHEY, CDR2 SMNVEV, per germline (reference sequence). In DNA, the CDR3 is TGTGCCAGCAGTCCTACCCGGCTAGTCGACGAGCAGTACTTC. This sequence encodes CASSPTRLVDEQYF.

V usage is TRBV5-6 and J usage is TRBJ1-2; D gene uncertain. The CDR3 has 12 residues. Germline V gene sequence: CDR1 SGHDT, CDR2 YYEEEE. V gave up 0 bases and J gave up 4 bases, with 4 bases separating them. DNA of the CDR3: TGTGCCAGCAGCTTGGCAGCCTATGGCTACACCTTC. It encodes CASSLAAYGYTF.

The chain links TRBV28 to TRBJ1-1; D remains ambiguous. Trimming took off 3 bases at V and 1 base at J, with 15 bases between the two ends. Per germline, CDR1 MDHEN and CDR2 SYDVKM. The CDR3 is 16 residues long. The CDR3 DNA reads as TGTGCCAGCAGTTTTGTGGCGGGCGAGGGGAACACTGAAGCTTTCTTT. Translating gives CASSFVAGEGNTEAFF. Full variable domain (rest looked up from reference TRBV28 and TRBJ1-1): DVKVTQSSRYLVKRTGEKVFLECVQDMDHENMFWYRQDPGLGLRLIYFSYDVKMKEKGDIPEGYSVSREKKERFSLILESASTNQTSMYLCASSFVAGEGNTEAFFGQGTRLTVV.